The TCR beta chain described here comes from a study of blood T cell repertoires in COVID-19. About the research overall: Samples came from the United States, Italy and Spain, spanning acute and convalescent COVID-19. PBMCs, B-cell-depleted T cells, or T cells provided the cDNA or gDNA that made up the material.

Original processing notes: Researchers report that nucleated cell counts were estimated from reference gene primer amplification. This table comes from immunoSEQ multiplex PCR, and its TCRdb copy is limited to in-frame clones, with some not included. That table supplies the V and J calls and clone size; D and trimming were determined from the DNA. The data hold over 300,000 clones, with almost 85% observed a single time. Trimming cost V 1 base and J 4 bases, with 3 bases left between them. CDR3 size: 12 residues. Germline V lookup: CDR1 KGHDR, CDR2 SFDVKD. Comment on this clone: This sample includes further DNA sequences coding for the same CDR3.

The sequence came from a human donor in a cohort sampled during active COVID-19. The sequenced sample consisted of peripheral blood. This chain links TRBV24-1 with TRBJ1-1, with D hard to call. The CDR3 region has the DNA TGTGCCACCAGTGATTTCGGCACTGAAGCTTTCTTT. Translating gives CATSDFGTEAFF.